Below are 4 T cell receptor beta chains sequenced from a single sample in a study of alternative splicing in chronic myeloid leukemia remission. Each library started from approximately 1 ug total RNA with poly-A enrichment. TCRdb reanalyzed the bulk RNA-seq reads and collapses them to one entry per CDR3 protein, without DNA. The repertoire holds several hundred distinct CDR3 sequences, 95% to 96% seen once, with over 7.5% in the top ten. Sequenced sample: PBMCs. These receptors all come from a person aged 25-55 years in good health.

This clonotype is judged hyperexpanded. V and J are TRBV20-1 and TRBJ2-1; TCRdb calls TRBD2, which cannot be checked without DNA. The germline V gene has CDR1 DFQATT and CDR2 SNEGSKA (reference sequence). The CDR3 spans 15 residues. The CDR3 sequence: CSGRRWEGLNNEQFF.

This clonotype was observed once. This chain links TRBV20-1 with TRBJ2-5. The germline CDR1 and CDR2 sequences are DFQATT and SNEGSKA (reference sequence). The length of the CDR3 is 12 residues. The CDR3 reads CSARPLVETQYF.

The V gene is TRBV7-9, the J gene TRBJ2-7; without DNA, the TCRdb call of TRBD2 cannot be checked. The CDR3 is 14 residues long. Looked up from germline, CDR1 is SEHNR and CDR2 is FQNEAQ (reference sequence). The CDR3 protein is CASSKVRGRNEQYF.

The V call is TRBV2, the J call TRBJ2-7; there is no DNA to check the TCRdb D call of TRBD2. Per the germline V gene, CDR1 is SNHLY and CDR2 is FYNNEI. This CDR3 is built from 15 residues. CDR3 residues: CASSEATGQTYEQYF.